This TCR beta chain was identified in a study of blood T cells in healthy people across ages. The study's findings and limits: Estimates drawn from one million T cells were deemed to understate diversity.

Through a sample-barcoded 5' primer and a J-beta primer mix, a second PCR was run for about 7 to 12 cycles. MiXCR was run by TCRdb on the 5' RACE reads, yielding one entry per CDR3 protein. Among around 780,000 distinct CDR3 sequences listed, around 50% were seen once. A note on this clonotype: Its target is not known.

V lost 1 base and J 7 bases, leaving 11 bases between the germline ends. The CDR3 has 14 amino acids. The chain is built from TRBV12-3 or TRBV12-4 and TRBJ1-5; no definite D call. The TCR comes from a man aged 35-49 years in good health. The specimen was blood. The DNA of the CDR3 is TGTGCCAGCAGTTTAGAGAGGGAAGTCCAGCCCCAGCATTTT. Amino acid sequence: CASSLEREVQPQHF.